This T cell receptor beta chain emerged from a study of blood T cells in healthy people across ages. Study details: Per two T cells, template switching captured roughly one barcoded beta molecule. Study-wide results and limits: There was no known CMV status for donors, so expanded clonotype changes were possibly confounded.

The sample providers were healthy Caucasian people from Russia, aged roughly 6 to 95. The second PCR ran roughly 6 to 11 cycles with a sample-barcoded 5' primer and J-beta primers. A minimum of 2.5 million CDR3-containing paired-end reads was obtained for each sample. TCRdb called the 5' RACE reads again in MiXCR, with one record for every CDR3 protein. The data contain 700,000 to 950,000 distinct CDR3 sequences, 40% to 45% of them singletons. As regards this clonotype: Its matching antigen is unknown.

Germline-derived CDR1 and CDR2 are LGHDT and YNNKEL (reference sequence). The CDR3 is 16 residues long. J is TRBJ2-1 and V is TRBV3-1; possibly TRBD2 for D (7 bases). The J call may not be correct, given that the DNA end is closer to TRBJ2-7. The sequenced material came from blood. The clonotype originates from a woman aged 55-75 years in good health. CDR3 sequence reads: CASSQVSGGPYNEQYF. The CDR3 DNA sequence: TGTGCCAGCAGCCAAGTATCGGGGGGCCCGTACAATGAGCAGTACTTC.